The entry that follows covers one T cell receptor (beta chain) sequence. Its antigen is currently not known. The sample holds no much larger clone one base away, and base qualities are not on file. The CDR3 regions of human TCRbeta chains were analyzed by immunosequencing. As for how the authors treated the data: TCRs in the repertoires were matched against a reference library of SARS-CoV-2-specific TCRs that had been generated with the MIRA antigen-specificity platform. Breadth was defined as the fraction of unique TCRs that were SARS-CoV-2-associated. Depth was defined as the fraction of total T cells that were SARS-CoV-2-associated. Using the MIRA data, each spike-specific TCR was mapped to the spike region that the TCR reacts to and placed in a CD4 or CD8 class. Log10-transformed breadth and depth values were compared by one-way ANOVA with Sidak's multiple comparisons tests. The table comes from immuneACCESS by way of TCRdb, which keeps in-frame sequences with V and J called. Part of the clones is missing from these tables; in studies checked, under half for an unresolved V gene and the rest for unknown reasons. The D gene and trimming were derived from the DNA, and the V and J assignments and clone size from that table. In all, the sample holds about 81,000 clones, and 90% of those were seen once. The top ten hold less than 5.5% of the sample.

The data were taken from a study of T cell responses to AZD1222 COVID-19 vaccine (dated by TCRdb to the early 2020s). In the study overall: A total of roughly 240 trial participants underwent TCR sequencing, of whom 207 received two doses of AZD1222 and around 25 received two doses of the MenACWY control vaccine. Enrollment into the trials was organized by age into subgroups of 18-55, 56-69 and 70-plus years, and those subgroups contained around 150, 28 and 57 TCR-sequenced participants, respectively. Overall results and qualifications from the work: Reportedly, almost half of the unique spike-specific TCRs recognized epitopes lying outside the regions that are mutated in the B.1.351 and B.1.1.7 variants. Conclusions about previously exposed vaccinees are limited, since just 6 or 7 AZD1222 recipients were seropositive for SARS-CoV-2 at baseline. Participants were mostly white British, with more females than males. The authors suggested clonal diversity may have been underestimated. In the small 56-69-year group, the increase in depth fell short of significance, most likely because of low power. Because no day 14 peak-response samples were available, the repertoires could be characterized only after the peak T cell response. After two AZD1222 doses, both the breadth and the depth of spike-specific TCRs were significantly higher than at day 0 and than in MenACWY recipients. CD4 TCRs associated with the vaccine covered the entire spike protein, and the dominant responses were in regions 160-218 and 743-854.

The junction carries 15 bases between V and J, which are trimmed by 3 bases and 7 bases respectively. CDR1 and CDR2 were assigned from the germline V gene (reference sequence) as SEHNR and FQNEAQ. Counted from cysteine to phenylalanine, this CDR3 has 14 amino acids. Only the CDR3 part of the read is kept: 42 bases, read in frame from the first base. The time point label here, explained by the study, means: about 28 days (+/-7) after the second vaccine dose. AZD1222 recipients with second doses at about 4 weeks or about 12 weeks were pooled, because spike-specific TCR depth and breadth did not differ between schedules. Vaccinee samples were obtained from the UK trials COV001 and COV002, which included a single-blind randomized controlled phase 2/3 trial of AZD1222 (ChAdOx1 nCoV-19) in healthy adults. For TCRbeta chain sequencing, PBMC samples were collected from trial participants at day 0 and at day 28 after the second dose.

Sequencing was performed on peripheral blood, taken 28 days after the second AZD1222 dose. Rearrangement joined TRBV7-9 to TRBJ1-2, with no confident D gene call. The source is an adult who received the AZD1222 COVID-19 vaccine. The CDR3 has the sequence CASSFRPLLGGYTF. The DNA reads TGTGCCAGCAGCTTCAGACCTCTATTGGGTGGCTACACCTTC.